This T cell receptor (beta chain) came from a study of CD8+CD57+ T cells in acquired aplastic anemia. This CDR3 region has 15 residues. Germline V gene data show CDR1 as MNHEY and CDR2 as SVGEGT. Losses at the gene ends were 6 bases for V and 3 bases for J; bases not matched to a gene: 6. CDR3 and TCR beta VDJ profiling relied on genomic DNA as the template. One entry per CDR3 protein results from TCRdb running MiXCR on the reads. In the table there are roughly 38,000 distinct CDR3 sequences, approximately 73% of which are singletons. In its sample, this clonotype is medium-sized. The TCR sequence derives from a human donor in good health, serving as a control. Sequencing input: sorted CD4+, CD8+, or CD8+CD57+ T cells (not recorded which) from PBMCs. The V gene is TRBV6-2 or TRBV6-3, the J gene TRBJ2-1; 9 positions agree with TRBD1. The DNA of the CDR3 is TGTGCCAGCAGCCTTTGGACAGGGGACTACAATGAGCAGTTCTTC. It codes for CASSLWTGDYNEQFF.